Presented here are 27 T cell receptor beta chains from one specimen sequenced in a study of OX40 agonist ivuxolimab in advanced cancers. Assay: immunoSEQ multiplex PCR; the TCRdb copy retains only in-frame clones and omits some. The sample has just over 40,000 clones; approximately 88% are singletons. The input for sequencing was CD4+ or CD8+ T cells sorted from blood, taken in a trial of the OX40 agonist ivuxolimab. Source of these receptors: an adult with an advanced solid tumor such as melanoma, head and neck, liver or kidney cancer.

This sequence joins TRBV5-8 and TRBJ2-7; either TRBD1 or TRBD2 may supply D (6 bases each). V was trimmed by 3 bases and J by 3 bases, leaving 25 bases between them. The CDR3 covers 18 residues. The germline V gene has CDR1 SGHTS and CDR2 YDEGEE. CDR3 sequence: CASSSGEGDSLVNYEQYF. Here the CDR3 DNA reads TGTGCCAGCAGCTCGGGCGAGGGGGACTCCCTGGTTAACTACGAGCAGTACTTC.

The chain links TRBV23-1 to TRBJ2-1; 7 bases are a match to TRBD2. TRBV23-1 is an ORF, with its function uncertain. The CDR3 has 18 residues. Trimming cost V 2 bases and J 3 bases; bases outside gene matches: 13. As DNA, the CDR3 is TGCGCCAGCAGTCAACCTCAGGGAGGGAATTGTGGCTACAATGAGCAGTTCTTC. The encoded protein is CASSQPQGGNCGYNEQFF.

The chain recombines TRBV30 with TRBJ1-1; D possibly corresponds to TRBD1 (6 bases). Germline lookup yields CDR1 GTSNPN and CDR2 SVGIG (reference sequence). The CDR3 covers 14 residues. V lost 0 bases and J 4 bases, leaving 12 bases between the germline ends. As DNA, the CDR3 is TGTGCCTGGAGTGTACTGCCGGGGGCCACTGAAGCTTTCTTT. Protein sequence: CAWSVLPGATEAFF.

The chain recombines TRBV5-1 with TRBJ1-1; D ambiguous. The CDR3 spans 14 residues. V was cut by 1 base and J by 1 base, with 8 bases left in between. The germline V gene has CDR1 SGHRS and CDR2 YFSETQ. CDR3 protein: CASSLSSQNTEAFF. The CDR3 coding sequence is TGCGCCAGCAGCTTGTCTTCCCAGAACACTGAAGCTTTCTTT. The full variable domain, its missing parts supplied by reference TRBV5-1 and TRBJ1-1, is KAGVTQTPRYLIKTRGQQVTLSCSPISGHRSVSWYQQTPGQGLQFLFEYFSETQRNKGNFPGRFSGRQFSNSRSEMNVSTLELGDSALYLCASSLSSQNTEAFFGQGTRLTVV.

The chain couples TRBV5-1 to TRBJ2-3; 10 bases are a match to TRBD1. V lost 9 bases to trimming and J lost 4 bases; unmatched junction nucleotides: 8. The CDR3 is 14 residues long. Germline loops: CDR1 SGHRS, CDR2 YFSETQ. CDR3 in DNA: TGCGCCACTAAGACAGGGGGCAGTTCAGATACGCAGTATTTT. Amino acids: CATKTGGSSDTQYF.

The DNA for the CDR3 is TGTGCCAGCAGCTTGCAGGGGGGATCTCGCGAAAAACTGTTTTTT. Its translation is CASSLQGGSREKLFF. The genes are TRBV7-9 and TRBJ1-4; 7 bases align to TRBD1. The CDR3 extends over 15 amino acids. The V gene's germline CDR1 is SEHNR and CDR2 FQNEAQ (reference sequence). V gave up 3 bases and J gave up 8 bases; unmatched junction bases: 9.

The rearrangement uses TRBV27 and TRBJ2-7; maybe TRBD2 (5 bases). The length of the CDR3 is 15 residues. V was clipped by 6 bases and J by 2 bases, with 17 bases between them. Germline V lookup: CDR1 MNHEY, CDR2 SMNVEV (reference sequence). The CDR3 DNA reads TGTGCCAGCAGCCTAGGGCTGGGAGTCCCCTACGAGCAGTACTTC. Residues: CASSLGLGVPYEQYF.

The genes are TRBV28 and TRBJ2-2; 7 bases align to TRBD1. V was pared by 3 bases and J by 2 bases, with 3 bases of the junction left unmatched. Looked up from germline, CDR1 is MDHEN and CDR2 is SYDVKM. The CDR3 length is 15 residues. The CDR3 loop is CASSFGTENTGELFF. The DNA for the CDR3 is TGTGCCAGCAGTTTCGGGACAGAAAACACCGGGGAGCTGTTTTTT.

In its sample, this clone was seen a few times. The chain combines TRBV19 with TRBJ2-5; D unresolved. This CDR3 has 11 residues. Germline V CDR1 and CDR2: LNHDA, SQIVND (reference sequence). V was trimmed by 3 bases and J by 5 bases, leaving 4 bases between them. The CDR3 is CASSISETQYF. The CDR3 region has the DNA TGTGCCAGTAGTATTAGTGAGACCCAGTACTTC. The full variable domain, rest sourced from reference TRBV19 and TRBJ2-5, is DGGITQSPKYLFRKEGQNVTLSCEQNLNHDAMYWYRQDPGQGLRLIYYSQIVNDFQKGDIAEGYSVSREKKESFPLTVTSAQKNPTAFYLCASSISETQYFGPGTRLLVL.

This CDR3 is CASSIGQGYEQYF. CDR3 DNA: TGTGCCAGTAGTATCGGCCAGGGTTACGAGCAGTACTTC. The chain uses TRBV19 and TRBJ2-7, with a tentative D call TRBD1 (5 bases). V was trimmed by 3 bases and J by 4 bases, leaving 10 bases between them. The CDR3 loop spans 13 amino acids. From germline, CDR1 is LNHDA and CDR2 SQIVND (reference sequence).

This clone is medium-sized (0.01 to 0.1%) by share. The CDR3 is CASSPIAGGRFDTGELFF. As DNA, the CDR3 is TGCGCCAGCAGCCCCATAGCGGGAGGGCGATTTGACACCGGGGAGCTGTTTTTT. The chain uses TRBV5-1 and TRBJ2-2; 11 positions match TRBD2. The germline V gene has CDR1 SGHRS and CDR2 YFSETQ. CDR3 length equals 18 residues. V was pared by 4 bases and J by 3 bases, with 11 bases of the junction left unmatched.

The sample holds many counts of this clone. The chain uses TRBV28 and TRBJ2-2; 7 bases line up with TRBD1. Trimming at V came to 3 bases and at J to 17 bases, leaving 12 bases not matched to a gene. CDR1 MDHEN and CDR2 SYDVKM come from the germline V gene. The CDR3 runs 13 residues. CDR3 coding DNA: TGTGCCAGCAGTTTGGGACGACAGGGCCAACCATTTTTT. Protein product: CASSLGRQGQPFF.

This chain connects TRBV6-1 to TRBJ2-5; perhaps TRBD2 as D (6 bases). The germline V gene has CDR1 MNHNS and CDR2 SASEGT. Deletions cut 4 bases from V and 6 bases from J, with 21 bases between. This CDR3 has 16 residues. The DNA for the CDR3 is TGTGCCAGCAGTGTTACGAAGGGAGGCGGAGGGAAGACCCAGTACTTC. Its protein product is CASSVTKGGGGKTQYF.

V usage is TRBV27 and J usage is TRBJ1-4; no clear D. Trimming pared 2 bases from V and 10 bases from J, leaving 11 bases between. The V gene's germline CDR1 is MNHEY and CDR2 SMNVEV (reference sequence). This CDR3 spans 13 amino acids. The CDR3 DNA sequence: TGTGCCAGCAGTTTACGGCGTGATGGAAAACTGTTTTTT. This translates into CASSLRRDGKLFF.

The rearrangement links TRBV7-8 to TRBJ2-1; D is possibly TRBD1 (7 bases). The germline CDR1 and CDR2 sequences are SGHVS and FQNEAQ. The germline V and J ends were trimmed by 5 bases and 5 bases, with 19 bases remaining between them. CDR3 length: 16 amino acids. Here the CDR3 reads CASSPREQGKNNEQFF. CDR3 sequence (DNA): TGTGCCAGCAGCCCGCGGGAACAGGGGAAGAACAATGAGCAGTTCTTC.

The J gene is TRBJ2-3, the V gene TRBV10-1; D remains ambiguous. V was pared by 3 bases and J by 5 bases, with 12 bases between. Germline V CDR1 and CDR2: WNHNN, SYGVQD (reference sequence). CDR3 length: 14 residues. The CDR3 loop is CASSDRGIGDTQYF. CDR3 nucleotides: TGCGCCAGCAGTGACCGTGGGATCGGAGATACGCAGTATTTT.

This chain uses TRBV5-4 with TRBJ2-2; TRBD1 matches at 11 bases. Losses at the gene ends were 4 bases for V and 3 bases for J; bases not matched to a gene: 5. From germline, CDR1 is SGHNT and CDR2 YYREEE (reference sequence). This CDR3 is 16 amino acids long. This chain's CDR3 is CASSPRTGGYTGELFF. The CDR3 region has the DNA TGTGCCAGCAGCCCACGGACAGGGGGCTACACCGGGGAGCTGTTTTTT.

With respect to this clone: This sequence is one base from a far larger clone and is likely a read error. Other nucleotide sequences from this sample produce the same CDR3. V gene TRBV30 combines with J gene TRBJ2-7; D may be TRBD1 (6 bases). V was clipped by 1 base and J by 2 bases, with 12 bases between them. CDR1 GTSNPN and CDR2 SVGIG come from the germline V gene (reference sequence). This CDR3 contains 14 residues. The CDR3 region is CAWSDRGTAYEQYF. CDR3 coding DNA: TGTGCCTGGAGTGATAGGGGGACGGCCTACGAGCAGTACTTC. Using reference TRBV30 and TRBJ2-7 for the parts outside the CDR3, the full variable domain is SQTIHQWPATLVQPVGSPLSLECTVEGTSNPNLYWYRQAAGRGLQLLFYSVGIGQISSEVPQNLSASRPQDRQFILSSKKLLLSDSGFYLCAWSDRGTAYEQYFGPGTRLTVT.

This clone was seen only a few times. The rearrangement joins TRBV30 to TRBJ1-1, with 10 bases matching TRBD1. This CDR3 spans 15 amino acids. Germline V gene lookup returns CDR1 GTSNPN and CDR2 SVGIG (reference sequence). V shed 0 bases and J 6 bases; nucleotides not matched to a gene: 7. The CDR3 DNA reads TGTGCCTGGAGTGTACTTGGACAGGGGGATCCTGAAGCTTTCTTT. It translates to CAWSVLGQGDPEAFF.

The chain joins TRBV19 to TRBJ2-3; a possible D gene is TRBD2 (6 bases). Germline V gene sequence: CDR1 LNHDA, CDR2 SQIVND (reference sequence). V gave up 5 bases and J gave up 8 bases, with 14 bases separating them. This CDR3 has 13 residues. This chain's CDR3 is CASSFGSGSTQYF. CDR3 coding DNA: TGTGCCAGTAGTTTCGGGAGCGGTTCTACGCAGTATTTT.

The chain uses TRBV10-2 and TRBJ2-7; maybe TRBD1 (6 bases). Trimming stripped 3 bases from V and 3 bases from J, with 12 bases between. Germline V gene data show CDR1 as WSHSY and CDR2 as SAAADI. The CDR3 totals 14 residues. The CDR3, as DNA: TGCGCCAGCAGTGAAGGGGGAGTCGACTACGAGCAGTACTTC. It encodes CASSEGGVDYEQYF.

V and J are TRBV6-1 and TRBJ1-5; tentatively, D is TRBD1 (6 bases). This CDR3 comprises 14 residues. Germline V gene data show CDR1 as MNHNS and CDR2 as SASEGT. The V and J ends lost 10 bases and 1 base respectively, with 14 bases between them. CDR3 region: CAITRDKSNQPQHF. Written as DNA, the CDR3 is TGTGCCATCACCCGGGACAAGAGCAATCAGCCCCAGCATTTT.

The chain joins TRBV28 to TRBJ2-1; 7 nucleotides match TRBD2. The CDR3 totals 16 residues. Germline V gene lookup returns CDR1 MDHEN and CDR2 SYDVKM. V gave up 8 bases and J gave up 4 bases; unmatched junction bases: 14. DNA of the CDR3: TGTGCCAGCCTTAATCTTGGGGGGGAGGGGTACAATGAGCAGTTCTTC. Encoded protein: CASLNLGGEGYNEQFF.

This clone was found once. In DNA, the CDR3 is TGTGCCAGTAGTATCAGCCAGGGCGGCAATGAGCAGTTCTTC. It is translated as CASSISQGGNEQFF. The rearrangement links TRBV19 to TRBJ2-1; D is possibly TRBD1 (5 bases). The CDR3 is 14 residues long. The germline gives CDR1 LNHDA, CDR2 SQIVND (reference sequence). Trimming took off 3 bases at V and 6 bases at J, with 12 bases between the two ends.

The rearrangement joins TRBV5-1 to TRBJ2-3; D possibly corresponds to TRBD2 (5 bases). Per the germline V gene, CDR1 is SGHRS and CDR2 is YFSETQ. The length of the CDR3 is 15 residues. V was shortened by 0 bases and J by 3 bases, with 11 bases between the two germline ends. CDR3 nucleotide sequence: TGCGCCAGCAGCTTGGGAGGGTATGAGACAGATACGCAGTATTTT. It codes for CASSLGGYETDTQYF.

The rearrangement uses TRBV6-6 and TRBJ2-5; 8 bases map to TRBD2. The CDR3 totals 15 residues. J was trimmed by 5 bases and V by 5 bases; bases with no gene match: 10. Germline loops: CDR1 MNHNY, CDR2 SVGAGI (reference sequence). In nucleotides, the CDR3 is TGTGCCAGCAGTCCTCCCTGGACTAGCTTTGAGACCCAGTACTTC. Translated, it gives CASSPPWTSFETQYF.

V usage is TRBV5-5 and J usage is TRBJ2-5, with D possibly TRBD2 on 6 matching bases. Deletions cut 5 bases from V and 1 base from J, with 12 bases between. Germline V gene lookup returns CDR1 SGHKS and CDR2 YYEKEE (reference sequence). CDR3 size: 14 residues. In DNA form, the CDR3 reads TGTGCCAGCAGTTCGCCGGGAGCCCAAGAGACCCAGTACTTC. It is translated as CASSSPGAQETQYF. Based on the CDR3 plus reference TRBV5-5 and TRBJ2-5, the full variable domain is DAGVTQSPTHLIKTRGQQVTLRCSPISGHKSVSWYQQVLGQGPQFIFQYYEKEERGRGNFPDRFSARQFPNYSSELNVNALLLGDSALYLCASSSPGAQETQYFGPGTRLLVL.